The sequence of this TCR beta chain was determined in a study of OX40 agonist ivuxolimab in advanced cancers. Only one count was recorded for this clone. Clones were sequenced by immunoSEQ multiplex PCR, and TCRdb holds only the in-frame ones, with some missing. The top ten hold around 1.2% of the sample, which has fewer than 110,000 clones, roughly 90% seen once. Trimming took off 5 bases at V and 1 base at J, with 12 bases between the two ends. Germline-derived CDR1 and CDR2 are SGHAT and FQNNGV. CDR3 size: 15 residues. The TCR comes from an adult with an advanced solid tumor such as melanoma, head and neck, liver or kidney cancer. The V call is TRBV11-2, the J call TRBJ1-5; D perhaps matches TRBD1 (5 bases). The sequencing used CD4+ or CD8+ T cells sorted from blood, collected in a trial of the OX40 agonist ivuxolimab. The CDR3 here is CASSPGTVSNQPQHF. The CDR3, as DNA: TGTGCCAGCAGCCCTGGGACCGTGAGCAATCAGCCCCAGCATTTT.